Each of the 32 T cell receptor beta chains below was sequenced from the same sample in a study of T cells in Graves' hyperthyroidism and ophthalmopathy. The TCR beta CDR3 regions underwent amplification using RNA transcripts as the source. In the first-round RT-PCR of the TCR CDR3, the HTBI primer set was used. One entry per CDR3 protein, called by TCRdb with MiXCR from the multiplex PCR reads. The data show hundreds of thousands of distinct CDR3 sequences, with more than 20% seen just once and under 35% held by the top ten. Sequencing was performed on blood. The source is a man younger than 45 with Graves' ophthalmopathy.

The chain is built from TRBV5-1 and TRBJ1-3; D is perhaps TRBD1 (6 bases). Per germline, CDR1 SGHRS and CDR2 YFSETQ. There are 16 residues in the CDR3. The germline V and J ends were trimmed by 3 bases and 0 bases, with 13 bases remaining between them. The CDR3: CASSWGGTISGNTIYF. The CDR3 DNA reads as TGCGCCAGCAGCTGGGGAGGGACAATCTCTGGAAACACCATATATTTT.

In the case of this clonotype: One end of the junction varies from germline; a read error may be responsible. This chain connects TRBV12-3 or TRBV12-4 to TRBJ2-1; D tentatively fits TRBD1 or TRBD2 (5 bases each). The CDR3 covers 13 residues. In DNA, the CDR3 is TGTGCCAGCAGTTGGGGGTCCTACAATGAGCGGTTCTTC. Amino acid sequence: CASSWGSYNERFF.

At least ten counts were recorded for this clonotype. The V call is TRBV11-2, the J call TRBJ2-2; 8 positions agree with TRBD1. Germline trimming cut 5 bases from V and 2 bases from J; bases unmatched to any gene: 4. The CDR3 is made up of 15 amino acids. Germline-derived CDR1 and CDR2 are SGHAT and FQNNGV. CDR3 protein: CASSPGQANTGELFF. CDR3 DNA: TGTGCCAGCAGCCCGGGACAGGCCAACACCGGGGAGCTGTTTTTT.

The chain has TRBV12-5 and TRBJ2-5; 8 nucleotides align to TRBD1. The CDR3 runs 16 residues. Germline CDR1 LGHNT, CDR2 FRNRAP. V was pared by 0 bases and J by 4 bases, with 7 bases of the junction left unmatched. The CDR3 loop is CASGLVETGAPETQYF. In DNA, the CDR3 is TGTGCTAGTGGTTTGGTAGAGACAGGGGCCCCAGAGACCCAGTACTTC.

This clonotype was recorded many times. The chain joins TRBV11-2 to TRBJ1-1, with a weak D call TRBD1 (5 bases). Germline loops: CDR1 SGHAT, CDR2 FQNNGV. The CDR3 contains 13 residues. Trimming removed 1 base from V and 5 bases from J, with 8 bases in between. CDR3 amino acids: CASSLAGRTEAFF. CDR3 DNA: TGTGCCAGCAGCTTAGCGGGACGGACTGAAGCTTTCTTT.

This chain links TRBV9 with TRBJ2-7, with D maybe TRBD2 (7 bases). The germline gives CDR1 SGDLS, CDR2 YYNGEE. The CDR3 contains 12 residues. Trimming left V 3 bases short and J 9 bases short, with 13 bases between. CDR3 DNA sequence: TGTGCCAGCAGCGGGGGGGGGGCGGTGCAGTACTTC. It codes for CASSGGGAVQYF. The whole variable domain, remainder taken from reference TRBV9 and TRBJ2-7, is DSGVTQTPKHLITATGQRVTLRCSPRSGDLSVYWYQQSLDQGLQFLIQYYNGEERAKGNILERFSAQQFPDLHSELNLSSLELGDSALYFCASSGGGAVQYFGPGTRLTVT.

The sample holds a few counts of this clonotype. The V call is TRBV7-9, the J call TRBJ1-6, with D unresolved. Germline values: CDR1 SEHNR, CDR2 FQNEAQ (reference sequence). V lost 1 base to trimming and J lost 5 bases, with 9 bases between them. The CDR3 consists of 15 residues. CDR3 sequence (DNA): TGTGCCAGCAGCTTAGGACGGGGAAATAATTCACCCCTCCACTTT. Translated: CASSLGRGNNSPLHF.

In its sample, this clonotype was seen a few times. CDR3 residues: CASTQPGQVNEQFF. CDR3 sequence (DNA): TGTGCCAGCACCCAACCGGGACAGGTCAATGAGCAGTTCTTC. The chain joins TRBV28 to TRBJ2-1; 8 bases align to TRBD1. The CDR3 runs 14 residues. Germline V gene sequence: CDR1 MDHEN, CDR2 SYDVKM. V was clipped by 7 bases and J by 6 bases; unmatched bases: 8.

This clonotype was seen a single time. This CDR3 is CASSSRTAVGETQYF. In DNA form, the CDR3 reads TGTGCCAGCAGTTCCAGGACAGCCGTGGGAGAGACCCAGTACTTC. V gene TRBV28 combines with J gene TRBJ2-5, with D possibly being TRBD1 (6 bases). This CDR3 region has 15 residues. V lost 4 bases, J lost 4 bases, and 16 bases lay in between. The germline V gene encodes CDR1 MDHEN and CDR2 SYDVKM.

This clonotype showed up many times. In DNA form, the CDR3 reads TGTGCCAGCAGCCCTGGCCTCATTGGACAAGAGACCCAGTACTTC. This codes for CASSPGLIGQETQYF. The V and J genes are TRBV11-3 and TRBJ2-5; D is undetermined. Trimming stripped 5 bases from V and 2 bases from J, with 15 bases between. Germline values: CDR1 SGHNT, CDR2 YENEEA. There are 15 residues in the CDR3.

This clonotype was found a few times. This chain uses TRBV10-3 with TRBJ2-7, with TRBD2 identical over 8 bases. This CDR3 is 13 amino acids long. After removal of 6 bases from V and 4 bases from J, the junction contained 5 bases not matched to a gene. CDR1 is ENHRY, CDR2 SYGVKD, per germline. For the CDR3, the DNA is TGTGCCATCAGGGCGGGAGGCCTGTACGAGCAGTACTTC. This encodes CAIRAGGLYEQYF.

DNA of the CDR3: TGTGCCAGCAGTATACCCAGACTAGCGAGAACAGATACGCAGTATTTT. Encoded protein: CASSIPRLARTDTQYF. J is TRBJ2-3 and V is TRBV6-1, with 8 positions matching TRBD2. Germline V gene lookup returns CDR1 MNHNS and CDR2 SASEGT. This CDR3 is 16 amino acids long. V was clipped by 5 bases and J by 3 bases; unmatched bases: 10.

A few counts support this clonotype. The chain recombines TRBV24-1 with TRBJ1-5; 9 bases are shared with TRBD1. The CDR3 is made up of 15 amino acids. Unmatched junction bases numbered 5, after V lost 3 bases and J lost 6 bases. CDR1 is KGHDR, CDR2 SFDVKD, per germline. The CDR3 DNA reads TGTGCCACCAGTGATACAGGGGGCTTGGGTCAGCCCCAGCATTTT. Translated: CATSDTGGLGQPQHF.

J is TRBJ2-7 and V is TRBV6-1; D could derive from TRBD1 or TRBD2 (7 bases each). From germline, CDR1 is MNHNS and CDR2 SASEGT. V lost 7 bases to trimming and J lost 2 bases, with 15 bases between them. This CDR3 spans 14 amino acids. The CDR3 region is CASTPGGGAYEQYF. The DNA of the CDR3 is TGTGCCAGCACCCCAGGGGGGGGAGCCTACGAGCAGTACTTC.

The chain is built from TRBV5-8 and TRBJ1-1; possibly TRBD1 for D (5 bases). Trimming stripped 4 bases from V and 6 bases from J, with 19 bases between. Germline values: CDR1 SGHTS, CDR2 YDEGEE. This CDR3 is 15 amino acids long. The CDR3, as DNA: TGTGCCAGCAGCCCCCGGGACGTAATATCGCCTGAAGCTTTCTTT. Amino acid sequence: CASSPRDVISPEAFF. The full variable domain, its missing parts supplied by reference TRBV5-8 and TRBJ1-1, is EAGVTQSPTHLIKTRGQQATLRCSPISGHTSVYWYQQALGLGLQFLLWYDEGEERNRGNFPPRFSGRQFPNYSSELNVNALELEDSALYLCASSPRDVISPEAFFGQGTRLTVV.

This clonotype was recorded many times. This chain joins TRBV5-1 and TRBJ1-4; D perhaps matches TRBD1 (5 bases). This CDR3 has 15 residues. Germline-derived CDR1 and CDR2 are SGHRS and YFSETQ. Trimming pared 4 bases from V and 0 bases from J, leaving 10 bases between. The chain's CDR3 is CASSLTAATNEKLFF. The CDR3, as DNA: TGCGCCAGCAGCCTGACAGCGGCAACTAATGAAAAACTGTTTTTT.

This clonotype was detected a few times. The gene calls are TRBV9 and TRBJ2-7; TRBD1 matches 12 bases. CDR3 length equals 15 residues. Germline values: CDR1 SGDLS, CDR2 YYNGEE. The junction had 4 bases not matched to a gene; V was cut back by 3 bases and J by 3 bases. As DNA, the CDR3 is TGTGCCAGCAGCGAGGGACAGGGGGCGGTCTACGAGCAGTACTTC. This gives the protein CASSEGQGAVYEQYF.

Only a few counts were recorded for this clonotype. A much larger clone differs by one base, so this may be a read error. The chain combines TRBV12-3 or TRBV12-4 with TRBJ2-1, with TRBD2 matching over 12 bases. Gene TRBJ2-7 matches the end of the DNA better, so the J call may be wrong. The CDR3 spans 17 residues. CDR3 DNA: TGTGCCAGCAGTTCTCGACTAGCGGGAGTCCCCTACAATGAGCAGTACTTC. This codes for CASSSRLAGVPYNEQYF.

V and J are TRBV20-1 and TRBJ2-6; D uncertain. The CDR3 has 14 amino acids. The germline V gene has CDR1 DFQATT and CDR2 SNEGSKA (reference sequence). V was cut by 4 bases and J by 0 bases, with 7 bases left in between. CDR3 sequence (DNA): TGCAGTGCTAAACGTGGCTCTGGGGCCAACGTCCTGACTTTC. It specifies CSAKRGSGANVLTF.

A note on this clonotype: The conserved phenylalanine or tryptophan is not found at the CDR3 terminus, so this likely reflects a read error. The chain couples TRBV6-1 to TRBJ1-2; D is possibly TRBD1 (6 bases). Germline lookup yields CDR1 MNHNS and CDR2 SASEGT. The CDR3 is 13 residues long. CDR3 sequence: CASSEDRISGYTL. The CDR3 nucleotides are TGTGCCAGCAGCGAAGACAGGATTTCGGGCTACACCCTC.

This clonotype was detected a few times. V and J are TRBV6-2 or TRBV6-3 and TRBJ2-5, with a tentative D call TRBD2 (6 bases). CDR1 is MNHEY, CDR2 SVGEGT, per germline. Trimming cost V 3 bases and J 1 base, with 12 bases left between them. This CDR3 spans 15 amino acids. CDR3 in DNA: TGTGCCAGCAGTTATCGGCTAGCGTTCCAAGAGACCCAGTACTTC. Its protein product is CASSYRLAFQETQYF.

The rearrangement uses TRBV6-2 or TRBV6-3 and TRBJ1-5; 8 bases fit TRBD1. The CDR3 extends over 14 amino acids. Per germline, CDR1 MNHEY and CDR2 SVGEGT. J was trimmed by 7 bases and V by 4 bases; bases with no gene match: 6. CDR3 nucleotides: TGTGCCAGCAGTTTACCGGGACAGGTCCAGCCCCAGCATTTT. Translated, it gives CASSLPGQVQPQHF.

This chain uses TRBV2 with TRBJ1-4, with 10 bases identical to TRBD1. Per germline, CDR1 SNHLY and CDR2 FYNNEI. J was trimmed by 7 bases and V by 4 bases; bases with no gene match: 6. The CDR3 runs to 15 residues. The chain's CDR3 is CASSVDRTGGEKLFF. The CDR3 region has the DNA TGTGCCAGCAGTGTTGATCGGACAGGGGGTGAAAAACTGTTTTTT.

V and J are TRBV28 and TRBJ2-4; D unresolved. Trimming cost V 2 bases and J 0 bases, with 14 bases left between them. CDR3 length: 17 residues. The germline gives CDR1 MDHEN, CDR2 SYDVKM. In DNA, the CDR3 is TGTGCCAGCAGTTTAAGTAGGGCCAGACTAGCCAAAAACATTCAGTACTTC. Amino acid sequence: CASSLSRARLAKNIQYF. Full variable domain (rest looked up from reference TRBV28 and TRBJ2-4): DVKVTQSSRYLVKRTGEKVFLECVQDMDHENMFWYRQDPGLGLRLIYFSYDVKMKEKGDIPEGYSVSREKKERFSLILESASTNQTSMYLCASSLSRARLAKNIQYFGAGTRLSVL.

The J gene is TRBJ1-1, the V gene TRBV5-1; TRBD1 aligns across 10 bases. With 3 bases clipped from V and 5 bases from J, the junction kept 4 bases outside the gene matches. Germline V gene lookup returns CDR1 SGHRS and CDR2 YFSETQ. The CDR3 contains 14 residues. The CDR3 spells CASSYGTGETEAFF. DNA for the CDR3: TGCGCCAGCAGCTACGGGACAGGGGAAACTGAAGCTTTCTTT.

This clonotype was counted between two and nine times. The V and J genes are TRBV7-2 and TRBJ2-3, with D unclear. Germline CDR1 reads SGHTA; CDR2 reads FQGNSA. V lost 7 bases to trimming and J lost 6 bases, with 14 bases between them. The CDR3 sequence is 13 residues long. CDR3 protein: CASTLQDRDTQYF. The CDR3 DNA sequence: TGTGCCAGCACTCTCCAGGACCGGGATACGCAGTATTTT.

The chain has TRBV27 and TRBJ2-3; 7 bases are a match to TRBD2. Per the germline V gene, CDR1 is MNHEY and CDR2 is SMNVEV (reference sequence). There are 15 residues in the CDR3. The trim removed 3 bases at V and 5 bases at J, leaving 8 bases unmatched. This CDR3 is CASSLRGRGGDTQYF. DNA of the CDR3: TGTGCCAGCAGTTTGCGCGGGAGAGGAGGAGATACGCAGTATTTT.

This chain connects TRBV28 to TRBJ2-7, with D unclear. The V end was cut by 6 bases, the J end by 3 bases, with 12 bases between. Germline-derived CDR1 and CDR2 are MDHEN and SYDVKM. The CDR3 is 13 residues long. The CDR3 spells CASRTGGVYEQYF. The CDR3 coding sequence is TGTGCCAGCAGAACTGGCGGAGTCTACGAGCAGTACTTC.

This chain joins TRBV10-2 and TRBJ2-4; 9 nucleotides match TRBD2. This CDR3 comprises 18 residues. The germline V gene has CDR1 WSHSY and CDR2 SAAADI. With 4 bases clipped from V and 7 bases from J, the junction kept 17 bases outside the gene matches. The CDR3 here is CASSAGVTSGPWGNIQYF. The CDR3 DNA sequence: TGCGCCAGCAGTGCTGGGGTGACTAGCGGACCCTGGGGGAACATTCAGTACTTC.

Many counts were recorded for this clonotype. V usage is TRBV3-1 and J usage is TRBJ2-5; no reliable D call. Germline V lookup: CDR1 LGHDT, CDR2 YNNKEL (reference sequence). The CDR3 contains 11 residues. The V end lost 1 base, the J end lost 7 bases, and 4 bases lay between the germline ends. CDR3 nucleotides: TGTGCCAGCAGCCAAGGGGCGACCCAGTACTTC. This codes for CASSQGATQYF.

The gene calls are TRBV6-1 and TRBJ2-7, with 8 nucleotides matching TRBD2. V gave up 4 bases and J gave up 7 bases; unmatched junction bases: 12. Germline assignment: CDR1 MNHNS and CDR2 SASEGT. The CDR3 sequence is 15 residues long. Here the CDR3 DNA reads TGTGCCAGCAGTGCTGGGCGGGAGGCGCTCCTGGAGCAGTACTTC. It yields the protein CASSAGREALLEQYF.

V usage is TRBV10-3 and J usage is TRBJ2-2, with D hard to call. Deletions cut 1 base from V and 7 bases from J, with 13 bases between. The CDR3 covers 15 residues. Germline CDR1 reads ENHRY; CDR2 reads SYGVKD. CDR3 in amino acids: CAISEWMKKGGELFF. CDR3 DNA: TGTGCCATCAGTGAGTGGATGAAAAAGGGCGGGGAGCTGTTTTTT.